This T cell receptor (beta chain) was captured by sequencing in a study of cytomegalovirus exposure and HLA in healthy donors. Study outcomes and limitations: Reportedly, diagnosis of cytomegalovirus status by the classifier showed high specificity and sensitivity.

A note on this clone: Antigen unknown.

Amplification used 60 Vbeta primers and 13 Jbeta primers. Repertoires were generated with immunoSEQ multiplex PCR, while TCRdb's copy carries only in-frame clones and drops some. Of approximately 100,000 clones listed, about 80% were seen once; the top ten hold approximately 1.9%. Germline V lookup: CDR1 MNHEY, CDR2 SMNVEV (reference sequence). V lost 8 bases, J lost 4 bases, and 17 bases lay in between. This CDR3 spans 14 amino acids. The TCR originated in a woman between 40 and 55 years old in good health and CMV-seronegative. The sequenced sample consisted of PBMCs. The rearrangement links TRBV27 to TRBJ1-2; possible D gene TRBD1, 6 bases. CDR3 region: CASGFAQGTYGYTF. DNA for the CDR3: TGTGCCAGCGGGTTCGCACAGGGTACCTATGGCTACACCTTC.